These 30 T cell receptor beta chains came from one sample sequenced in a study of blood T cells in healthy people across ages. Together with a sample-barcoded 5' primer, a J-beta primer mix was included in a second PCR lasting roughly 6 to 12 cycles. TCRdb ran MiXCR on the 5' RACE reads and lists one entry per CDR3 protein. The sample yields around 710,000 distinct CDR3 sequences, more than 40% seen once. Sequencing input: blood. These receptors originate from an older woman in good health.

The V gene is TRBV5-1, the J gene TRBJ1-2, with D maybe TRBD1 (6 bases). CDR3 size: 14 residues. Deletions cut 6 bases from V and 4 bases from J, with 16 bases between. CDR1 is SGHRS and CDR2 is YFSETQ in the germline V gene. The DNA of the CDR3 is TGCGCCAGCACGGCAGGGGAGACCCTCTATGGCTACACCTTC. This sequence encodes CASTAGETLYGYTF.

This rearrangement joins TRBV5-1 to TRBJ1-5; maybe TRBD1 (5 bases). CDR3 length equals 14 residues. Germline lookup yields CDR1 SGHRS and CDR2 YFSETQ. Trimming stripped 2 bases from V and 2 bases from J, with 8 bases between. The CDR3 is CASSFGDGNQPQHF. CDR3 nucleotide sequence: TGCGCCAGCAGCTTCGGGGACGGCAATCAGCCCCAGCATTTT.

V is TRBV12-3 or TRBV12-4 and J is TRBJ2-2, with D hard to call. Trimming removed 6 bases from V and 2 bases from J, with 16 bases in between. This CDR3 spans 16 amino acids. CDR3 DNA sequence: TGTGCCAGCAGCCGACGGGCTGACGCCAACACCGGGGAGCTGTTTTTT. Protein product: CASSRRADANTGELFF.

This clonotype was seen ten or more times. The chain links TRBV6-2 or TRBV6-3 to TRBJ1-2, with D uncertain. The CDR3 loop spans 12 amino acids. Trimming stripped 6 bases from V and 2 bases from J, with 7 bases between. CDR1 is MNHEY, CDR2 SVGEGT, per germline. The CDR3 here is CASRDGNYGYTF. The CDR3 DNA follows: TGTGCCAGCAGGGACGGAAACTATGGCTACACCTTC.

The genes are TRBV20-1 and TRBJ2-1; 12 nucleotides line up with TRBD2. Germline loops: CDR1 DFQATT, CDR2 SNEGSKA (reference sequence). Trimming at V came to 6 bases and at J to 8 bases, leaving 8 bases not matched to a gene. CDR3 length: 14 amino acids. The CDR3 DNA is TGCAGTGCCGCGACTAGCGGGGGAACGGATGAGCAGTTCTTC. Amino acid sequence: CSAATSGGTDEQFF.

The chain uses TRBV3-1 and TRBJ2-4; perhaps TRBD2 as D (6 bases). The better agreement between TRBJ2-7 and the DNA end casts doubt on the J call. The CDR3 has 12 residues. Per germline, CDR1 LGHDT and CDR2 YNNKEL (reference sequence). In DNA form, the CDR3 reads TGTGCCAGCAGCCACGGGCGGGGCGAGCAGTACTTC. Protein: CASSHGRGEQYF.

This clonotype was observed at least ten times. The chain carries TRBV10-3 and TRBJ1-1; D is perhaps TRBD1 (6 bases). This CDR3 is 13 amino acids long. Trimming cost V 4 bases and J 3 bases, with 9 bases left between them. Germline-derived CDR1 and CDR2 are ENHRY and SYGVKD. The CDR3 bases are TGTGCCATCAGTGGACAGGAGGACACTGAAGCTTTCTTT. Protein sequence: CAISGQEDTEAFF.

The chain combines TRBV18 with TRBJ2-7; 9 nucleotides agree with TRBD1. The germline gives CDR1 KGHSH, CDR2 LQKENI. The CDR3 has 15 amino acids. V trimming: 6 bases; J trimming: 7 bases; junction bases outside the gene matches: 13. The DNA for the CDR3 is TGTGCCAGCTCCAGCTCCGGGACAGGGCAAAGGGAGCAGTACTTC. Its protein is CASSSSGTGQREQYF.

The chain links TRBV11-3 to TRBJ2-1; the match to TRBD2 covers 10 bases. The CDR3 totals 18 residues. Per germline, CDR1 SGHNT and CDR2 YENEEA. V lost 5 bases to trimming and J lost 8 bases; unmatched junction nucleotides: 18. CDR3 DNA: TGTGCCAGCAGCCGCTCGGGGGCTAGCGGGAGTAATCCCGATGAGCAGTTCTTC. Encoded protein: CASSRSGASGSNPDEQFF.

This chain connects TRBV6-5 to TRBJ2-1; TRBD2 matches 9 bases. Unmatched junction bases numbered 5, after V lost 7 bases and J lost 7 bases. The CDR3 runs 13 residues. Germline V gives CDR1 MNHEY, CDR2 SVGAGI. CDR3 residues: CASINSGRNEQFF. In nucleotides, the CDR3 is TGTGCCAGCATAAATAGCGGGAGAAATGAGCAGTTCTTC.

Points on this clonotype: This may be a read error: a much more frequent sequence differs by one nucleotide. The gene calls are TRBV29-1 and TRBJ2-5, with 14 bases lining up with TRBD2. Germline lookup yields CDR1 SQVTM and CDR2 ANQGSEA. This CDR3 is built from 16 residues. J was trimmed by 11 bases and V by 1 base; bases with no gene match: 12. CDR3 sequence reads: CSVEVWTSGRNNEQYF. Written as DNA, the CDR3 is TGCAGCGTTGAAGTTTGGACTAGCGGGAGGAACAATGAGCAGTACTTC.

V usage is TRBV20-1 and J usage is TRBJ1-5; 9 bases are a match to TRBD1. Per germline, CDR1 DFQATT and CDR2 SNEGSKA (reference sequence). This CDR3 comprises 14 residues. V trimming: 6 bases; J trimming: 6 bases; junction bases outside the gene matches: 9. CDR3 in DNA: TGCAGTGCCGAGGGACAGGGAGGGAGTCAGCCCCAGCATTTT. Translated, it gives CSAEGQGGSQPQHF.

V usage is TRBV9 and J usage is TRBJ2-7; 9 bases align to TRBD1. The junction had 9 bases not matched to a gene; V was cut back by 2 bases and J by 0 bases. The CDR3 runs 17 residues. CDR1 and CDR2 (germline): SGDLS, YYNGEE. The CDR3 DNA reads as TGTGCCAGCAGCGTCGAGCCTAAGGGACAGGGCTCCTACGAGCAGTACTTC. This codes for CASSVEPKGQGSYEQYF.

The CDR3 loop is CSAIRAGTSSTGELFF. The CDR3 region has the DNA TGCAGTGCTATTCGGGCCGGGACTAGCTCCACCGGGGAGCTGTTTTTT. The gene calls are TRBV20-1 and TRBJ2-2, with 9 bases matching TRBD2. CDR3 length equals 16 residues. The V gene's germline CDR1 is DFQATT and CDR2 SNEGSKA (reference sequence). V lost 4 bases to trimming and J lost 4 bases; unmatched junction nucleotides: 10.

The chain uses TRBV19 and TRBJ2-5, with 7 bases fitting TRBD1. Near its end, the DNA agrees better with TRBJ2-7, so the J call may be wrong. This CDR3 has 16 amino acids. CDR1 is LNHDA and CDR2 is SQIVND in the germline V gene (reference sequence). CDR3 region: CASRPRQGIGEYEQYF. CDR3 DNA: TGTGCCAGTAGACCCAGACAGGGCATTGGAGAGTACGAGCAGTACTTC.

This clonotype appeared a few times. The rearrangement uses TRBV20-1 and TRBJ2-7; D possibly corresponds to TRBD1 (6 bases). Trimming left V 6 bases short and J 2 bases short, with 14 bases between. This CDR3 is 13 amino acids long. Germline V gene data show CDR1 as DFQATT and CDR2 as SNEGSKA (reference sequence). The CDR3 spells CSAHPGGPYEQYF. CDR3 in DNA: TGCAGTGCCCATCCTGGGGGCCCCTACGAGCAGTACTTC.

The chain has TRBV28 and TRBJ2-1, with 12 positions matching TRBD2. Germline-derived CDR1 and CDR2 are MDHEN and SYDVKM. There are 15 residues in the CDR3. The trim removed 5 bases at V and 10 bases at J, leaving 9 bases unmatched. The chain's CDR3 is CASSPGTSGLKEQFF. The CDR3 nucleotides read TGTGCCAGCAGTCCCGGGACTAGCGGGCTCAAGGAGCAGTTCTTC. The whole variable domain, filled in from reference TRBV28 and TRBJ2-1, reads DVKVTQSSRYLVKRTGEKVFLECVQDMDHENMFWYRQDPGLGLRLIYFSYDVKMKEKGDIPEGYSVSREKKERFSLILESASTNQTSMYLCASSPGTSGLKEQFFGPGTRLTVL.

This clonotype has more than one count but fewer than ten. CDR3 residues: CASSDVGGANTDTQYF. The CDR3 DNA reads TGTGCCAGCAGTGATGTCGGGGGCGCGAACACAGATACGCAGTATTTT. The chain employs TRBV6-1 and TRBJ2-3; D possibly uses TRBD1 or TRBD2 (6 bases each). This CDR3 region has 16 residues. Germline assignment: CDR1 MNHNS and CDR2 SASEGT. V was trimmed by 3 bases and J by 2 bases, leaving 15 bases between them.

V is TRBV5-5 and J is TRBJ2-6; D is uncertain. The CDR3 extends over 17 amino acids. V was trimmed by 3 bases and J by 2 bases, leaving 15 bases between them. Per the germline V gene, CDR1 is SGHKS and CDR2 is YYEKEE (reference sequence). The CDR3 nucleotides read TGTGCCAGCAGCTCCACGTACACCTCTCCTGGGGCCAACGTCCTGACTTTC. This translates into CASSSTYTSPGANVLTF. Full variable domain (outside the CDR3, taken from reference TRBV5-5 and TRBJ2-6): DAGVTQSPTHLIKTRGQQVTLRCSPISGHKSVSWYQQVLGQGPQFIFQYYEKEERGRGNFPDRFSARQFPNYSSELNVNALLLGDSALYLCASSSTYTSPGANVLTFGAGSRLTVL.

The chain couples TRBV9 to TRBJ2-3; D is unresolved. V was trimmed by 4 bases and J by 2 bases, leaving 17 bases between them. The CDR3 is 16 amino acids. Germline loops: CDR1 SGDLS, CDR2 YYNGEE. The CDR3 here is CASSIYSRLSTDTQYF. The CDR3, as DNA: TGTGCCAGCAGCATATATAGCCGACTTTCCACAGATACGCAGTATTTT.

The chain carries TRBV10-3 and TRBJ2-3; no definite D call. Germline CDR1 ENHRY, CDR2 SYGVKD. Trimming cost V 6 bases and J 0 bases, with 13 bases left between them. This CDR3 spans 15 amino acids. CDR3 in amino acids: CAISPVFFSTDTQYF. The CDR3 nucleotides are TGTGCCATCAGCCCCGTATTTTTCAGCACAGATACGCAGTATTTT.

With regard to this clonotype: The junction and the germline gene differ at one end; a read error may be behind it. The chain employs TRBV5-1 and TRBJ2-1; 13 bases match TRBD2. Per the germline V gene, CDR1 is SGHRS and CDR2 is YFSETQ. This CDR3 region has 17 residues. CDR3 in DNA: TGCGCCGGCAGCTGGGGCCTACTAGCGGGAGGGACCGATGAGCAGTTCTTC. Protein: CAGSWGLLAGGTDEQFF.

The chain has TRBV20-1 and TRBJ2-3; D tentatively reads TRBD1 or TRBD2 (5 bases each). The V gene lost 0 bases and the J gene lost 6 bases, with 16 bases spanning the gap. From germline, CDR1 is DFQATT and CDR2 SNEGSKA (reference sequence). The CDR3 consists of 15 residues. CDR3 amino acids: CSARDMRGRGDTQYF. The CDR3 coding sequence is TGCAGTGCTAGAGATATGAGGGGAAGAGGGGATACGCAGTATTTT.

This clonotype was found a few times. The V and J genes are TRBV28 and TRBJ1-2; D call uncertain. The CDR3 is 12 residues long. Germline-derived CDR1 and CDR2 are MDHEN and SYDVKM. Deletions cut 3 bases from V and 7 bases from J, with 9 bases between. The CDR3 DNA reads as TGTGCCAGCAGTTTGAGGGTTTTTGGCTACACCTTC. Protein product: CASSLRVFGYTF.

This clonotype was picked up a small number of times. The chain is built from TRBV5-1 and TRBJ2-7, with D perhaps TRBD2 (5 bases). The V gene lost 0 bases and the J gene lost 0 bases, with 13 bases spanning the gap. This CDR3 region has 16 residues. CDR1 SGHRS and CDR2 YFSETQ come from the germline V gene. In nucleotides, the CDR3 is TGCGCCAGCAGCTTGGTAGGTAGCGTCAGCTCCTACGAGCAGTACTTC. Residues: CASSLVGSVSSYEQYF.

The gene calls are TRBV13 and TRBJ2-5; tentatively, D is TRBD1 or TRBD2 (5 bases each). Gene TRBJ2-7 matches the end of the DNA better, so the J call may be wrong. Germline V gives CDR1 PRHDT, CDR2 FYEKMQ (reference sequence). CDR3 size: 16 residues. The DNA of the CDR3 is TGTGCCAGCAGCCAACTAGACAGTCCCGCTTCCCACGAGCAGTACTTC. It translates to CASSQLDSPASHEQYF.

The chain is built from TRBV6-6 and TRBJ2-7; D perhaps matches TRBD1 (6 bases). V was trimmed by 6 bases and J by 0 bases, leaving 15 bases between them. CDR1 and CDR2 from the germline V gene are MNHNY and SVGAGI (reference sequence). The CDR3 contains 15 residues. In DNA, the CDR3 is TGTGCCAGCAGACCCCGGGACACCCTCTCCTACGAGCAGTACTTC. It codes for CASRPRDTLSYEQYF.

The table lists this clonotype with many counts. V is TRBV4-2 and J is TRBJ2-2; no reliable D call. Trimming removed 2 bases at V and 6 bases at J, with 13 bases between. Germline values: CDR1 LGHNA, CDR2 YNFKEQ. The length of the CDR3 is 15 residues. CDR3 sequence: CASSQTSVEAGELFF. DNA for the CDR3: TGTGCCAGCAGCCAAACCAGCGTAGAGGCCGGGGAGCTGTTTTTT.

The V and J genes are TRBV28 and TRBJ2-1, with 7 bases identical to TRBD2. The CDR3 has 14 residues. Germline trimming cut 7 bases from V and 6 bases from J; bases unmatched to any gene: 9. Germline V lookup: CDR1 MDHEN, CDR2 SYDVKM. The CDR3 loop reads CASTAPPGGNEQFF. The CDR3 region has the DNA TGTGCCAGCACCGCCCCCCCGGGAGGCAATGAGCAGTTCTTC.

The CDR3 DNA is TGCAGTGCTGGACGAGGGGCCGGGACAGCCAAAAACATTCAGTACTTC. Encoded protein: CSAGRGAGTAKNIQYF. The chain combines TRBV20-1 with TRBJ2-4; TRBD1 or TRBD2 may be the D gene (5 bases each). Germline V gene lookup returns CDR1 DFQATT and CDR2 SNEGSKA (reference sequence). This CDR3 comprises 16 residues. V was cut by 5 bases and J by 0 bases, with 17 bases left in between.